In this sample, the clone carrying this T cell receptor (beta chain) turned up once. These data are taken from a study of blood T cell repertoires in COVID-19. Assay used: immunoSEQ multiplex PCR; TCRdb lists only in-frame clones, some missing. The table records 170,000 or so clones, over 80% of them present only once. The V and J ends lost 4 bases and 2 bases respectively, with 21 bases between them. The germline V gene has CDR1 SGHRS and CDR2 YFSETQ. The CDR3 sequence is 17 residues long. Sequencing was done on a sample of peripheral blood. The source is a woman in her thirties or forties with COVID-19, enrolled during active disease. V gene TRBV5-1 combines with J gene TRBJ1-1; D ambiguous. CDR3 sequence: CASSASLGPLLNTEAFF. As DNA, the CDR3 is TGCGCCAGCAGCGCGAGCCTAGGCCCCCTCCTAAACACTGAAGCTTTCTTT.